One sample yielded the 24 T cell receptor beta chains listed below, sequenced in a study of T cell repertoires in cytomegalovirus infection. One entry per CDR3 protein results from TCRdb running MiXCR on the reads. The sample has about a million distinct CDR3 sequences; approximately 33% are singletons. For these TCRs, the target antigens are not known. The starting material was cultured CD8+ T cells from PBMCs, obtained from culture after CMV antigen stimulation. The receptors come from a human donor in good health (CMV status not recorded). Some clones in this sample may be carry-over from other donors' samples.

This clonotype has just a few counts. This chain connects TRBV27 to TRBJ2-5, with D possibly matching TRBD2 (6 bases). Germline V gives CDR1 MNHEY, CDR2 SMNVEV (reference sequence). CDR3 size: 17 residues. Trimming took off 2 bases at V and 4 bases at J, with 20 bases between the two ends. CDR3: CASSLGPTRRTGETQYF. Here the CDR3 DNA reads TGTGCCAGCAGTTTAGGGCCGACTAGGCGGACGGGAGAGACCCAGTACTTC.

The V call is TRBV12-3 or TRBV12-4, the J call TRBJ1-1; D not resolved. The CDR3 loop spans 12 amino acids. V dropped 5 bases and J dropped 10 bases, with 14 bases sitting between them. The CDR3 bases are TGTGCCAGCAGTCCTCCGGGGAGACGAGCTTTCTTT. It yields the protein CASSPPGRRAFF.

This clonotype turned up a few times. The V and J genes are TRBV7-8 and TRBJ1-1; D is uncertain. Germline-derived CDR1 and CDR2 are SGHVS and FQNEAQ. CDR3 size: 9 residues. With 5 bases removed from V and 9 bases from J, the gap between germline ends came to 4 bases. The DNA for the CDR3 is TGTGCCAGCAGCACCCAAGCTTTCTTT. This sequence encodes CASSTQAFF. The entire variable domain, with the rest obtained from reference TRBV7-8 and TRBJ1-1, is as follows: GAGVSQSPRYKVAKRGQDVALRCDPISGHVSLFWYQQALGQGPEFLTYFQNEAQLDKSGLPSDRFFAERPEGSVSTLKIQRTQQEDSAVYLCASSTQAFFGQGTRLTVV.

This clonotype was seen at least ten times. The chain carries TRBV7-6 and TRBJ2-1; D is perhaps TRBD1 (5 bases). V gave up 2 bases and J gave up 5 bases, with 10 bases separating them. This CDR3 has 14 amino acids. CDR1 is SGHVS, CDR2 FNYEAQ, per germline. This CDR3 is CASSLKGSHNEQFF. Here the CDR3 DNA reads TGTGCCAGCAGCTTAAAGGGGTCACACAATGAGCAGTTCTTC.

Remarks on this clonotype: A read error may produce the germline difference seen at one junction end. The V and J genes are TRBV7-8 and TRBJ2-5; the match to TRBD2 covers 9 bases. The CDR3 runs 15 residues. Germline CDR1 reads SGHVS; CDR2 reads FQNEAQ. CDR3 sequence reads: CASSPWGRGGETRYF. DNA for the CDR3: TGTGCCAGCAGCCCATGGGGGCGGGGGGGGGAGACCCGGTACTTC.

V usage is TRBV12-3 or TRBV12-4 and J usage is TRBJ1-1; 8 positions agree with TRBD1. This CDR3 is built from 16 residues. The V segment lost 2 bases and the J segment 5 bases; nucleotides outside the gene matches: 10. The CDR3 sequence is CASSLSQGASLTEAFF. CDR3 coding DNA: TGTGCCAGCAGTTTATCCCAGGGGGCAAGTTTGACTGAAGCTTTCTTT.

V and J are TRBV19 and TRBJ2-1, with D possibly matching TRBD1 (5 bases). Germline V gene sequence: CDR1 LNHDA, CDR2 SQIVND (reference sequence). V gave up 4 bases and J gave up 4 bases, with 14 bases separating them. CDR3 size: 15 residues. The CDR3 spells CASSRSGQGYNEQFF. CDR3 nucleotide sequence: TGTGCCAGTAGTAGGTCCGGGCAGGGTTACAATGAGCAGTTCTTC. Supplemented by reference TRBV19 and TRBJ2-1, the full variable domain reads DGGITQSPKYLFRKEGQNVTLSCEQNLNHDAMYWYRQDPGQGLRLIYYSQIVNDFQKGDIAEGYSVSREKKESFPLTVTSAQKNPTAFYLCASSRSGQGYNEQFFGPGTRLTVL.

This clonotype was recorded at least ten times. This chain uses TRBV7-2 with TRBJ2-5; D not certain. The germline gives CDR1 SGHTA, CDR2 FQGNSA. Trimming removed 0 bases from V and 3 bases from J, with 11 bases in between. The CDR3 extends over 15 amino acids. The CDR3 protein is CASSLALRREETQYF. The CDR3 DNA reads TGTGCCAGCAGCTTAGCGCTACGCAGAGAAGAGACCCAGTACTTC. The full variable domain, rest sourced from reference TRBV7-2 and TRBJ2-5, is GAGVSQSPSNKVTEKGKDVELRCDPISGHTALYWYRQSLGQGLEFLIYFQGNSAPDKSGLPSDRFSAERTGGSVSTLTIQRTQQEDSAVYLCASSLALRREETQYFGPGTRLLVL.

J is TRBJ2-5 and V is TRBV3-1; D may be TRBD1 or TRBD2 (5 bases each). The V end lost 3 bases, the J end lost 5 bases, and 10 bases lay between the germline ends. Germline loops: CDR1 LGHDT, CDR2 YNNKEL (reference sequence). The CDR3 sequence is 13 residues long. Here the CDR3 DNA reads TGTGCCAGCAGCCACTGGGACGTCGAGACCCAGTACTTC. Translation: CASSHWDVETQYF.

This clonotype was found a few times. The V call is TRBV6-5, the J call TRBJ2-2, with TRBD1 matching 9 bases. The germline V gene has CDR1 MNHEY and CDR2 SVGAGI. The CDR3 has 15 residues. The V and J ends lost 1 base and 6 bases, in that order; junction bases with no gene match: 3. For the CDR3, the DNA is TGTGCCAGCAGTTACTGGGGACAGGGATCCGGGGAGCTGTTTTTT. Encoded protein: CASSYWGQGSGELFF.

This clonotype occurred a few times. CDR3 DNA sequence: TGTGCCAGCAGCTTAAGGGCCTTCGGGAACGAGCAGTACTTC. This codes for CASSLRAFGNEQYF. The chain employs TRBV11-3 and TRBJ2-7; a weak D match, TRBD2 (5 bases). The ends were cut back, 2 bases at V and 5 bases at J, with 13 bases in the middle. This CDR3 region has 14 residues. The germline CDR1 and CDR2 sequences are SGHNT and YENEEA.

The chain's CDR3 is CASSYDRANSGNTIYF. The CDR3 DNA is TGTGCCAGCAGCTACGACAGGGCTAACTCTGGAAACACCATATATTTT. The rearrangement links TRBV5-6 to TRBJ1-3, with 7 bases lining up with TRBD1. Germline CDR1 SGHDT, CDR2 YYEEEE. V lost 3 bases, J lost 0 bases, and 6 bases stayed unmatched. The CDR3 sequence is 16 residues long. The whole variable domain, remainder taken from reference TRBV5-6 and TRBJ1-3, is DAGVTQSPTHLIKTRGQQVTLRCSPKSGHDTVSWYQQALGQGPQFIFQYYEEEERQRGNFPDRFSGHQFPNYSSELNVNALLLGDSALYLCASSYDRANSGNTIYFGEGSWLTVV.

V and J are TRBV15 and TRBJ2-3; D possibly uses TRBD1 or TRBD2 (5 bases each). CDR1 is LNHNV and CDR2 is YYDKDF in the germline V gene (reference sequence). The CDR3 sequence is 19 residues long. V was clipped by 0 bases and J by 0 bases, with 19 bases between them. Here the CDR3 DNA reads TGTGCCACCAGCAGAGATCTGGGACCGGCATACACTAGCACAGATACGCAGTATTTT. Translating gives CATSRDLGPAYTSTDTQYF.

This clonotype occurred many times. This chain uses TRBV7-6 with TRBJ1-1; D call uncertain. With 6 bases removed from V and 0 bases from J, the gap between germline ends came to 8 bases. The CDR3 has 13 amino acids. Germline CDR1 reads SGHVS; CDR2 reads FNYEAQ. CDR3 DNA sequence: TGTGCCAGCAGTCCCACACTGAACACTGAAGCTTTCTTT. This encodes CASSPTLNTEAFF.

Here the CDR3 DNA reads TGTGCCAGCGTAGGGGCAGGGGAACTGAGAAACACCATATATTTT. This sequence encodes CASVGAGELRNTIYF. J is TRBJ1-3 and V is TRBV6-6, with D tentatively TRBD1 (6 bases). Per the germline V gene, CDR1 is MNHNY and CDR2 is SVGAGI (reference sequence). The CDR3 is 15 residues long. With 8 bases removed from V and 5 bases from J, the gap between germline ends came to 19 bases.

This clonotype was seen only a few times. The J gene is TRBJ2-2, the V gene TRBV7-9; maybe TRBD1 (6 bases). Trimming stripped 5 bases from V and 0 bases from J, with 13 bases between. The germline V gene has CDR1 SEHNR and CDR2 FQNEAQ (reference sequence). The CDR3 length is 16 residues. The CDR3 DNA reads TGTGCCAGCAGCCCCCCGACAGGAACGAACACCGGGGAGCTGTTTTTT. It specifies CASSPPTGTNTGELFF.

This clonotype was observed a few times. The V gene is TRBV14, the J gene TRBJ2-1; no clear D gene. The germline V and J ends were trimmed by 1 base and 10 bases, with 11 bases remaining between them. The germline CDR1 and CDR2 sequences are SGHDN and FVKESK. This CDR3 is 13 amino acids long. CDR3 in DNA: TGTGCCAGCAGCCAAGGGGCGGCGCCGGAGCAGTTCTTC. As protein: CASSQGAAPEQFF. Variable domain in full (rest from reference TRBV14 and TRBJ2-1): EAGVTQFPSHSVIEKGQTVTLRCDPISGHDNLYWYRRVMGKEIKFLLHFVKESKQDESGMPNNRFLAERTGGTYSTLKVQPAELEDSGVYFCASSQGAAPEQFFGPGTRLTVL.

The sample holds a few counts of this clonotype. The chain joins TRBV7-6 to TRBJ1-2; tentatively, D is TRBD1 (5 bases). The V gene's germline CDR1 is SGHVS and CDR2 FNYEAQ. There are 15 residues in the CDR3. Trimming stripped 7 bases from V and 5 bases from J, with 20 bases between. CDR3: CASTKNPGTDYGYTF. The DNA for the CDR3 is TGTGCCAGCACAAAAAACCCCGGGACGGATTATGGCTACACCTTC.

Notes on this clonotype: At one of its ends the junction is not consistent with the germline gene, which may arise from a read error. V is TRBV27 and J is TRBJ1-6; TRBD1 might be the D (5 bases). This CDR3 region has 13 residues. Germline V lookup: CDR1 MNHEY, CDR2 SMNVEV (reference sequence). The CDR3 spells CTSSFGGGSPLHF. As DNA, the CDR3 is TGTACCAGCAGTTTCGGGGGGGGTTCACCCCTCCACTTT.

The CDR3 loop is CASSGETGELFF. CDR3 bases: TGTGCCAGCAGCGGGGAGACCGGGGAGCTGTTTTTT. V and J are TRBV7-4 and TRBJ2-2; TRBD2 is a possible D gene (5 bases). This CDR3 contains 12 residues. Trimming pared 5 bases from V and 5 bases from J, leaving 6 bases between. Germline V gene data show CDR1 as SGHVT and CDR2 as SQSDAQ.

The genes are TRBV9 and TRBJ2-1, with TRBD2 matching over 9 bases. V was pared by 4 bases and J by 5 bases, with 7 bases of the junction left unmatched. In germline, CDR1 is SGDLS, CDR2 YYNGEE. The CDR3 loop spans 15 amino acids. As DNA, the CDR3 is TGTGCCAGCAGCCCCTGGGGCGGGGGGGACAATGAGCAGTTCTTC. This encodes CASSPWGGGDNEQFF.

This chain uses TRBV5-1 with TRBJ2-1; 11 bases are shared with TRBD2. In germline, CDR1 is SGHRS, CDR2 YFSETQ. V trimming: 1 base; J trimming: 0 bases; junction bases outside the gene matches: 12. This CDR3 region has 20 residues. CDR3 DNA sequence: TGCGCCAGCAGCTTGAGGGCTAGCGGGGGGCCCCCGAGCTCCTACAATGAGCAGTTCTTC. Encoded protein: CASSLRASGGPPSSYNEQFF.

The chain carries TRBV12-3 or TRBV12-4 and TRBJ2-7; 8 positions match TRBD2. The J segment lost 4 bases and the V segment lost 5 bases, leaving 7 bases of the junction unmatched. The CDR3 is 14 amino acids. CDR3 DNA: TGTGCCAGCAGTGGAAGCGGGGGCGATTACGAGCAGTACTTC. This gives the protein CASSGSGGDYEQYF.

This clonotype was seen at least ten times. The chain combines TRBV7-2 with TRBJ2-5; D possibly corresponds to TRBD1 (6 bases). Germline V gene lookup returns CDR1 SGHTA and CDR2 FQGNSA. V lost 6 bases and J 3 bases, leaving 14 bases between the germline ends. This CDR3 is built from 14 residues. The CDR3 DNA follows: TGTGCCAGCAGGGCGAACAGGGTAGAAGAGACCCAGTACTTC. Its translation is CASRANRVEETQYF.